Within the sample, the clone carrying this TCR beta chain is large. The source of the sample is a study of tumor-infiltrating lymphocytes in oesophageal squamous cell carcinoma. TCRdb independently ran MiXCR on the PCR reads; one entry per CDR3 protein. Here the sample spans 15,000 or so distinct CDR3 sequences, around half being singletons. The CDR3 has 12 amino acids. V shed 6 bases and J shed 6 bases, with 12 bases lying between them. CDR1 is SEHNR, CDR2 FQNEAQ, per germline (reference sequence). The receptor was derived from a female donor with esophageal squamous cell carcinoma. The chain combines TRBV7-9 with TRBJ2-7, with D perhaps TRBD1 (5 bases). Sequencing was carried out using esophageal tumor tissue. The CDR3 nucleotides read TGTGCCAGCAGTCTTAGGGGTGCCGAGCAGTACTTC. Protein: CASSLRGAEQYF.